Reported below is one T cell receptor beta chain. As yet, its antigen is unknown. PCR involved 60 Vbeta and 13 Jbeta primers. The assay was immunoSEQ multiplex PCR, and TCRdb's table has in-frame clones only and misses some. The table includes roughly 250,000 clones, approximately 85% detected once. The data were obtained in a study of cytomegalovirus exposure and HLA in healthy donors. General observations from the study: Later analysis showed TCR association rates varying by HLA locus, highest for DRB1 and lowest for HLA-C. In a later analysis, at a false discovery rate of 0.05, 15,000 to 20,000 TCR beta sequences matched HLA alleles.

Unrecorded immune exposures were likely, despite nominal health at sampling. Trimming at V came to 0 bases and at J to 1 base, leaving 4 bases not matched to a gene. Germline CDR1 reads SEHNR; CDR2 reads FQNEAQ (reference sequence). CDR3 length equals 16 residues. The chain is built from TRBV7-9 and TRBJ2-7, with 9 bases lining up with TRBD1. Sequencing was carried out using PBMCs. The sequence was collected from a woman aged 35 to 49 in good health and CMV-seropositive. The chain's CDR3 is CASSLATGGFSYEQYF. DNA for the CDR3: TGTGCCAGCAGCTTAGCGACAGGGGGATTTTCCTACGAGCAGTACTTC.